The next 13 T cell receptor beta chains were all read from a single sample in a study of T cell changes during pregnancy in multiple sclerosis. Repertoires were generated with immunoSEQ multiplex PCR, while TCRdb's copy carries only in-frame clones and drops some. The table lists 50,000 or so clones, about 95% of them singletons. Sequencing used CD8+ T cells from peripheral blood mononuclear cells, obtained in the first trimester of pregnancy. These receptors were taken from a female donor with multiple sclerosis, enrolled in a pregnancy study.

The chain employs TRBV6-4 and TRBJ2-7, with D possibly being TRBD2 (6 bases). Germline V lookup: CDR1 MRHNA, CDR2 SNTAGT. CDR3 length: 14 amino acids. With 11 bases removed from V and 2 bases from J, the gap between germline ends came to 19 bases. The CDR3 DNA is TGTGCCGGTACGAGCGGAGGGGTACCCTACGAGCAGTACTTC. Translating gives CAGTSGGVPYEQYF.

CDR3 amino acids: CASRQTGGLTYEQYF. In DNA form, the CDR3 reads TGTGCAAGTCGCCAAACAGGGGGACTAACCTACGAGCAGTACTTC. This chain uses TRBV12-2 with TRBJ2-7; the DNA was not compared with TRBD1, the D call given in the table. TRBV12-2 is a known pseudogene. The CDR3 is made up of 15 amino acids.

The count of this clone is one. The chain uses TRBV15 and TRBJ2-7; 9 bases are shared with TRBD1. The trim removed 1 base at V and 3 bases at J, leaving 1 base unmatched. The CDR3 totals 14 residues. CDR1 LNHNV and CDR2 YYDKDF come from the germline V gene (reference sequence). The CDR3 is CATSRGQGDYEQYF. CDR3 bases: TGTGCCACCAGCAGAGGACAGGGGGACTACGAGCAGTACTTC.

The gene calls are TRBV9 and TRBJ2-5, with D perhaps TRBD2 (5 bases). Germline V gene data show CDR1 as SGDLS and CDR2 as YYNGEE. The CDR3 loop spans 13 amino acids. Trimming took off 2 bases at V and 4 bases at J, with 9 bases between the two ends. DNA of the CDR3: TGTGCCAGCAGCGTTTCTGGGAGAGAGACCCAGTACTTC. Its protein product is CASSVSGRETQYF.

DNA of the CDR3: TGTGCCAGCCGCCTCTTAGCGGAGGGCACAGATACGCAGTATTTT. Its protein product is CASRLLAEGTDTQYF. The V and J genes are TRBV19 and TRBJ2-3, with D maybe TRBD2 (6 bases). The ends were cut back, 9 bases at V and 1 base at J, with 17 bases in the middle. The CDR3 length is 15 residues. Germline V gene lookup returns CDR1 LNHDA and CDR2 SQIVND (reference sequence).

The chain couples TRBV14 to TRBJ1-2; 8 bases match TRBD1. CDR3 length: 14 residues. The V and J ends lost 1 base and 6 bases, in that order; junction bases with no gene match: 4. Germline lookup yields CDR1 SGHDN and CDR2 FVKESK. For the CDR3, the DNA is TGTGCCAGCAGCCAAGGGGGCAGGGGGCATGGCTACACCTTC. This encodes CASSQGGRGHGYTF.

The J gene is TRBJ1-2, the V gene TRBV7-9; a weak D match, TRBD1 (5 bases). Germline values: CDR1 SEHNR, CDR2 FQNEAQ (reference sequence). Trimming took off 4 bases at V and 0 bases at J, with 15 bases between the two ends. The CDR3 sequence is 16 residues long. In DNA, the CDR3 is TGTGCCAGCAGCTCCAGCGCGAAGACAGCTAACTATGGCTACACCTTC. Its protein product is CASSSSAKTANYGYTF.

V and J are TRBV30 and TRBJ1-2; no reliable D call. Germline V gene lookup returns CDR1 GTSNPN and CDR2 SVGIG (reference sequence). The length of the CDR3 is 13 residues. Between the trimmed V and J ends, which lost 3 bases and 4 bases, there was a span of 12 bases. The CDR3 nucleotides are TGTGCCTGGAGAAAACCCCAGATCTATGGCTACACCTTC. This encodes CAWRKPQIYGYTF.

This sequence joins TRBV19 and TRBJ2-4; TRBD2 might be the D (5 bases). The V end lost 3 bases, the J end lost 4 bases, and 19 bases lay between the germline ends. CDR1 LNHDA and CDR2 SQIVND come from the germline V gene (reference sequence). The CDR3 is made up of 17 amino acids. This CDR3 reads CASSIYGERVQKNIQYF. In DNA, the CDR3 is TGTGCCAGTAGTATCTATGGGGAGAGGGTTCAAAAAAACATTCAGTACTTC.

This rearrangement joins TRBV13 to TRBJ2-3, with 10 bases identical to TRBD2. Germline CDR1 is PRHDT and CDR2 is FYEKMQ (reference sequence). The CDR3 totals 15 residues. Losses at the gene ends were 6 bases for V and 5 bases for J; bases not matched to a gene: 8. As DNA, the CDR3 is TGTGCCAGCAGTCCCAGCGGGAGGGCAGGAGATACGCAGTATTTT. This encodes CASSPSGRAGDTQYF. The whole variable domain, remainder taken from reference TRBV13 and TRBJ2-3, is AAGVIQSPRHLIKEKRETATLKCYPIPRHDTVYWYQQGPGQDPQFLISFYEKMQSDKGSIPDRFSAQQFSDYHSELNMSSLELGDSALYFCASSPSGRAGDTQYFGPGTRLTVL.

The sample holds one count of this clone. The J gene is TRBJ1-2, the V gene TRBV6-6, with no clear D. Germline CDR1 and CDR2: MNHNY and SVGAGI (reference sequence). The CDR3 sequence is 15 residues long. The V gene lost 0 bases and the J gene lost 2 bases, with 10 bases spanning the gap. CDR3 sequence: CASSYSGGENYGYTF. The CDR3 DNA reads as TGTGCCAGCAGTTACTCCGGAGGAGAGAACTATGGCTACACCTTC.

The chain carries TRBV2 and TRBJ1-1; D possibly corresponds to TRBD1 (6 bases). Germline V CDR1 and CDR2: SNHLY, FYNNEI. This CDR3 has 17 amino acids. Trimming left V 6 bases short and J 1 base short, with 21 bases between. CDR3 nucleotides: TGTGCCAGCAGAGAGTCCGGGACACTTAGTGCGAACACTGAAGCTTTCTTT. Protein sequence: CASRESGTLSANTEAFF.

This clone is deemed medium-sized (0.01 to 0.1%). The identical CDR3 is also encoded by other nucleotide sequences in the sample. V and J are TRBV19 and TRBJ1-1, with D unresolved. CDR1 is LNHDA, CDR2 SQIVND, per germline (reference sequence). V was clipped by 6 bases and J by 3 bases, with 8 bases between them. This CDR3 comprises 12 residues. CDR3 sequence reads: CASRIGDTEAFF. The CDR3 coding sequence is TGTGCCAGTAGGATCGGAGACACTGAAGCTTTCTTT.